This T cell receptor beta chain was sequenced during a study of blood T cell repertoires in COVID-19. The wider study: Italy, Spain and the United States were the sources of the convalescent and acute COVID-19 samples. The analysed material was cDNA or gDNA that came from T cells, B-cell-depleted T cells, or PBMCs.

The CDR3 consists of 13 residues. V was cut by 3 bases and J by 6 bases, with 8 bases left in between. The table came from immunoSEQ multiplex PCR; TCRdb's copy has only in-frame clones and leaves some out. The sample gives over 200,000 clones, approximately 88% of which show up once; about 3.5% is in the top ten. Participants had their cohort set by participant-reported clinical history. The sequence was collected from a young woman who had been exposed to COVID-19. The V call is TRBV12-3 or TRBV12-4, the J call TRBJ2-2; the D gene is possibly TRBD2 (5 bases). Sequences were obtained from PBMCs or T cells enriched from blood (not recorded which). DNA of the CDR3: TGTGCCAGCAGTTTCGGGGTACCCGGGGAGCTGTTTTTT. Its protein is CASSFGVPGELFF.